The 3 T cell receptor beta chains in this list originate from one sample, sequenced in a study of T cells after yellow fever vaccination. One entry per CDR3 protein results from TCRdb running MiXCR on the 5' RACE reads. The table has about 310,000 distinct CDR3 sequences, around 3.6% seen once. The sample was PBMCs, taken on the day of the yellow fever booster vaccination. These receptor sequences come from a man between 18 and 29 years old who received the YFV17D yellow fever vaccine.

This clonotype occurred many times. The chain links TRBV5-1 to TRBJ2-2; D is undetermined. The CDR3 totals 13 residues. Trimming left V 0 bases short and J 8 bases short, with 8 bases between. Per germline, CDR1 SGHRS and CDR2 YFSETQ. The CDR3 DNA reads as TGCGCCAGCAGCTTGGGCCTGACGGGGGAGCTGTTTTTT. This sequence encodes CASSLGLTGELFF.

The chain couples TRBV7-2 to TRBJ1-1; TRBD1 agrees at 7 bases. This CDR3 contains 14 residues. Germline V lookup: CDR1 SGHTA, CDR2 FQGNSA. The junction had 4 bases not matched to a gene; V was cut back by 3 bases and J by 3 bases. CDR3: CASSFRGQDTEAFF. DNA of the CDR3: TGTGCCAGCAGCTTTCGAGGACAGGACACTGAAGCTTTCTTT.

The chain employs TRBV6-4 and TRBJ1-1; a possible D gene is TRBD1 (5 bases). This CDR3 region has 14 residues. Trimming took 6 bases from V and 1 from J, leaving 12 bases between them. CDR1 and CDR2 (germline): MRHNA, SNTAGT. DNA of the CDR3: TGTGCCAGCAGATCAGGGTCCACGAACACTGAAGCTTTCTTT. Protein sequence: CASRSGSTNTEAFF.